Listed below are T cell receptor beta chains from one sample, sequenced in a study of CD8 T cells in Susac syndrome. TCRdb reanalysed the immunoSEQ multiplex PCR reads using MiXCR and keeps one entry per CDR3 protein. The repertoire consists of approximately 190,000 distinct CDR3 sequences, with about 91% occurring once and the leading ten covering about 0.09%. The specimen sequenced was CD4+ T cells from PBMCs. The receptor source for this set is a human donor with Susac syndrome. Each CDR3 is given with its conserved first and last residue. The order of the fields is D gene, J gene, V gene, clone size, CDR3 DNA, CDR3 protein. D genes are given only for firm matches. Clone size, where shown, is once, few, many, or a class for clones that have expanded.

D gene: TRBD1; J gene: TRBJ2-4; V gene: TRBV28; clone size: NA; CDR3 DNA: TGTGCCAGCAGTTCAGGGGGAGCCAAAAACATTCAGTACTTC; CDR3 protein: CASSSGGAKNIQYF
D gene: NA; J gene: TRBJ1-2; V gene: TRBV29-1; clone size: NA; CDR3 DNA: TGCAGCGTTTATTCCGGGGGCGTCGGCTACACCTTC; CDR3 protein: CSVYSGGVGYTF
D gene: TRBD1; J gene: TRBJ1-5; V gene: TRBV2; clone size: once; CDR3 DNA: TGTGCCAGCAGTGAATACAGGGGGCTGGGCAATCAGCCCCAGCATTTT; CDR3 protein: CASSEYRGLGNQPQHF
D gene: NA; J gene: TRBJ1-4; V gene: TRBV30; clone size: NA; CDR3 DNA: TGTGCCTGGAGTCGAGGGGATGCTGAAAAACTGTTTTTT; CDR3 protein: CAWSRGDAEKLFF
D gene: NA; J gene: TRBJ2-6; V gene: TRBV28; clone size: NA; CDR3 DNA: TGTGCCAGCGGAGGGGGCAGCCTCTCTGGGGCCAACGTCCTGACTTTC; CDR3 protein: CASGGGSLSGANVLTF
D gene: NA; J gene: TRBJ1-2; V gene: TRBV3-1; clone size: NA; CDR3 DNA: TGTGCCAGCAGCCAAGATGAGTCGGGACGGGGCTACACCTTC; CDR3 protein: CASSQDESGRGYTF
D gene: NA; J gene: TRBJ2-3; V gene: TRBV5-1; clone size: NA; CDR3 DNA: TGCGCCAGCAGCTTGGAGTCGGGGGCCTTTAGCACAGATACGCAGTATTTT; CDR3 protein: CASSLESGAFSTDTQYF
D gene: NA; J gene: TRBJ1-4; V gene: TRBV5-1; clone size: NA; CDR3 DNA: TGCGCCAGCAGCTTGGTAAGAGGGACAACTAATGAAAAACTGTTTTTT; CDR3 protein: CASSLVRGTTNEKLFF
D gene: NA; J gene: TRBJ1-1; V gene: TRBV19; clone size: NA; CDR3 DNA: TGTGCCAGTAGTGTTCCGGGGCGCCCCGGGGCTTTCTTT; CDR3 protein: CASSVPGRPGAFF
D gene: NA; J gene: TRBJ1-2; V gene: TRBV6-5; clone size: NA; CDR3 DNA: TGTGCCAGCAGTGAGGGGCAGGTCTATGGCTACACCTTC; CDR3 protein: CASSEGQVYGYTF
D gene: NA; J gene: TRBJ1-1; V gene: TRBV19; clone size: NA; CDR3 DNA: TGTGCCAGTAACCTCCAACAGAGCACTGAAGCTTTCTTT; CDR3 protein: CASNLQQSTEAFF
D gene: NA; J gene: TRBJ2-7; V gene: TRBV18; clone size: NA; CDR3 DNA: TGTGCCAGCTCACCCAGCGCGGCAGCCACTAATCTCGAGCAGCACTTC; CDR3 protein: CASSPSAAATNLEQHF
D gene: NA; J gene: TRBJ1-1; V gene: TRBV18; clone size: NA; CDR3 DNA: TGTGCCAGCTCCCGAACCCGGGAGGGCACTGAAGCTTTCTTT; CDR3 protein: CASSRTREGTEAFF
D gene: TRBD1; J gene: TRBJ1-2; V gene: TRBV19; clone size: once; CDR3 DNA: TGTGCCAGTAGTAACTCCGGGACAGGGAGTCTCTATGGCTACACCTTC; CDR3 protein: CASSNSGTGSLYGYTF
D gene: NA; J gene: TRBJ2-7; V gene: TRBV9; clone size: NA; CDR3 DNA: TGTGCCAGCAGCGTAGTAAGAACAGACGAGCAGTACTTC; CDR3 protein: CASSVVRTDEQYF
D gene: NA; J gene: TRBJ1-1; V gene: TRBV30; clone size: once; CDR3 DNA: TGTGCCTGGAGAGTCGCGGGGAACACTGAAGCTTTCTTT; CDR3 protein: CAWRVAGNTEAFF
D gene: NA; J gene: TRBJ1-1; V gene: TRBV7-7; clone size: NA; CDR3 DNA: TGTGCTAGCAGCTTAGACACCAACACTGAAGCTTTCTTT; CDR3 protein: CASSLDTNTEAFF
D gene: TRBD2; J gene: TRBJ2-7; V gene: TRBV20-1; clone size: once; CDR3 DNA: TGCAGTGCATCCGGGACTAGCGGGAGTAACGAGCAGTACTTC; CDR3 protein: CSASGTSGSNEQYF
D gene: NA; J gene: TRBJ1-5; V gene: TRBV11-2; clone size: once; CDR3 DNA: TGTGCCAGCAGCCAAGGTTTTGGTCAGCCCCAGCATTTT; CDR3 protein: CASSQGFGQPQHF
D gene: NA; J gene: TRBJ2-7; V gene: TRBV7-9; clone size: few; CDR3 DNA: TGTGCCAGCAGCTTTTCGCGTGGGGAGCAGTACTTC; CDR3 protein: CASSFSRGEQYF